What follows are 31 T cell receptor beta chains derived from one specimen sequenced in a study of T-cell memory formation after mild COVID-19. TCRdb fed the 5' RACE reads into MiXCR, producing one record per CDR3 protein. The repertoire consists of roughly 310,000 distinct CDR3 sequences, with roughly 15% occurring once and the leading ten covering around a fifth. The sequencing input was PBMCs or a T cell subset sorted from them (not recorded which). Source of these receptors: a man aged 18 to 30 who had mild COVID-19 (a few samples of this study predate the infection). Cell type and time point are not known.

This clonotype was counted ten times or more. The V and J genes are TRBV19 and TRBJ2-7; D gene uncertain. Trimming removed 7 bases from V and 2 bases from J, with 12 bases in between. Per the germline V gene, CDR1 is LNHDA and CDR2 is SQIVND (reference sequence). The CDR3 is 13 residues long. This CDR3 is CASTRRLTYEQYV. For the CDR3, the DNA is TGTGCCAGTACCCGGAGATTGACCTACGAGCAGTACGTC.

This clonotype was counted many times. The rearrangement links TRBV9 to TRBJ1-1; D is unclear. V was clipped by 3 bases and J by 5 bases, with 17 bases between them. The CDR3 is made up of 15 amino acids. Germline loops: CDR1 SGDLS, CDR2 YYNGEE. CDR3 protein: CASSANLGLRTEAFF. The CDR3 DNA reads as TGTGCCAGCAGCGCAAACCTTGGGTTGAGGACTGAAGCTTTCTTT. The full variable domain, its missing parts supplied by reference TRBV9 and TRBJ1-1, is DSGVTQTPKHLITATGQRVTLRCSPRSGDLSVYWYQQSLDQGLQFLIQYYNGEERAKGNILERFSAQQFPDLHSELNLSSLELGDSALYFCASSANLGLRTEAFFGQGTRLTVV.

This clonotype showed up just a few times. This chain links TRBV5-1 with TRBJ2-2; 11 bases agree with TRBD2. The CDR3 totals 17 residues. V shed 0 bases, J shed 0 bases, and the junction held 1 base outside the gene matches. The germline CDR1 and CDR2 sequences are SGHRS and YFSETQ. CDR3: CASSLGLAGTNTGELFF. The CDR3 DNA reads TGCGCCAGCAGCTTGGGACTAGCGGGAACGAACACCGGGGAGCTGTTTTTT.

This clonotype has a single count. The chain combines TRBV18 with TRBJ1-1; D is perhaps TRBD1 (6 bases). The V end lost 4 bases, the J end lost 1 base, and 13 bases lay between the germline ends. Germline V gives CDR1 KGHSH, CDR2 LQKENI. The CDR3 loop spans 15 amino acids. The CDR3 spells CASSLAGVGNTEAFF. CDR3 nucleotides: TGTGCCAGCTCACTCGCAGGGGTCGGGAACACTGAAGCTTTCTTT. Combining the CDR3 with reference TRBV18 and TRBJ1-1 gives the whole variable domain NAGVMQNPRHLVRRRGQEARLRCSPMKGHSHVYWYRQLPEEGLKFMVYLQKENIIDESGMPKERFSAEFPKEGPSILRIQQVVRGDSAAYFCASSLAGVGNTEAFFGQGTRLTVV.

The sample holds a few counts of this clonotype. The rearrangement joins TRBV4-1 to TRBJ2-7; D is perhaps TRBD1 (5 bases). Germline CDR1 and CDR2: MGHRA and YSYEKL. Trimming shortened V by 1 base and J by 4 bases, and 11 bases separated the two germline ends. The CDR3 extends over 14 amino acids. The DNA for the CDR3 is TGCGCCAGCAGCCAAGGAGACAGAGGTTACGAGCAGTACTTC. It translates to CASSQGDRGYEQYF.

The chain couples TRBV20-1 to TRBJ1-1; 8 positions agree with TRBD1. Germline values: CDR1 DFQATT, CDR2 SNEGSKA (reference sequence). CDR3 length equals 14 residues. The V gene end was trimmed by 3 bases and the J gene end by 5 bases; junction bases not matched to a gene: 8. CDR3 DNA: TGCAGTGCTAGTCCAGGGGGCGCGGATACTGAAGCTTTCTTT. This codes for CSASPGGADTEAFF.

There are a few counts of this clonotype. The chain is built from TRBV18 and TRBJ1-5; D possibly corresponds to TRBD1 (5 bases). Germline values: CDR1 KGHSH, CDR2 LQKENI. The CDR3 consists of 14 residues. Trimming took off 0 bases at V and 2 bases at J, with 5 bases between the two ends. CDR3 region: CASSPPGRNQPQHF. The CDR3 bases are TGTGCCAGCTCACCACCGGGGCGCAATCAGCCCCAGCATTTT.

CDR3 in DNA: TGCGCCAGCAGCTTGTTCCCCCAAGAGACCCAGTACTTC. Translation: CASSLFPQETQYF. This rearrangement joins TRBV5-1 to TRBJ2-5; D uncertain. Trimming removed 1 base from V and 1 base from J, with 5 bases in between. Germline V CDR1 and CDR2: SGHRS, YFSETQ. This CDR3 has 13 amino acids. Full variable domain (remainder filled in from reference TRBV5-1 and TRBJ2-5): KAGVTQTPRYLIKTRGQQVTLSCSPISGHRSVSWYQQTPGQGLQFLFEYFSETQRNKGNFPGRFSGRQFSNSRSEMNVSTLELGDSALYLCASSLFPQETQYFGPGTRLLVL.

The table lists this clonotype with a count of one. The chain couples TRBV24-1 to TRBJ2-3; possible D gene TRBD1, 6 bases. V was pared by 3 bases and J by 4 bases, with 13 bases between. CDR1 KGHDR and CDR2 SFDVKD come from the germline V gene. The CDR3 length is 15 residues. CDR3 region: CATSDTTGLPDTQYF. For the CDR3, the DNA is TGTGCCACCAGTGATACCACAGGGCTTCCAGATACGCAGTATTTT.

In this sample, this clonotype turned up a few times. This chain uses TRBV4-1 with TRBJ1-5; TRBD1 matches 7 bases. The junction had 1 base not matched to a gene; V was cut back by 8 bases and J by 3 bases. This CDR3 has 12 amino acids. Germline CDR1 is MGHRA and CDR2 is YSYEKL. The CDR3 nucleotides are TGCGCCAGCGGACAGGCCAATCAGCCCCAGCATTTT. It yields the protein CASGQANQPQHF.

The V call is TRBV28, the J call TRBJ2-7; D call uncertain. The CDR3 has 14 amino acids. V was clipped by 3 bases and J by 2 bases, with 11 bases between them. In germline, CDR1 is MDHEN, CDR2 SYDVKM. The CDR3 region is CASSFRSAPYEQYV. CDR3 DNA: TGTGCCAGCAGTTTCAGGAGCGCCCCCTACGAGCAGTACGTC.

J is TRBJ2-5 and V is TRBV12-3 or TRBV12-4; 9 nucleotides line up with TRBD1. With V trimmed by 6 bases and J by 1 base, 12 bases remained unmatched. The CDR3 totals 17 residues. The CDR3 spells CASRPLTGGLGQETQYF. The CDR3 DNA reads TGTGCCAGCAGACCCCTGACAGGGGGTTTAGGCCAAGAGACCCAGTACTTC.

This chain uses TRBV4-1 with TRBJ1-5; D unresolved. CDR3 length: 15 amino acids. CDR1 is MGHRA and CDR2 is YSYEKL in the germline V gene. The germline V and J ends were trimmed by 4 bases and 7 bases, with 17 bases remaining between them. DNA for the CDR3: TGCGCCAGCAGCCCCAGCCCGGCTTCGTGGCAGCCCCAGCATTTT. As protein: CASSPSPASWQPQHF.

In this sample, this clonotype turned up a few times. The chain uses TRBV7-8 and TRBJ1-1; TRBD1 matches 9 bases. The CDR3 covers 15 residues. The V and J ends lost 4 bases and 4 bases, in that order; junction bases with no gene match: 7. Germline CDR1 and CDR2: SGHVS and FQNEAQ. CDR3 bases: TGTGCCAGCAGCTCTACAGGGGGCGCGGGCACTGAAGCTTTCTTT. Residues: CASSSTGGAGTEAFF. The full variable domain, rest sourced from reference TRBV7-8 and TRBJ1-1, is GAGVSQSPRYKVAKRGQDVALRCDPISGHVSLFWYQQALGQGPEFLTYFQNEAQLDKSGLPSDRFFAERPEGSVSTLKIQRTQQEDSAVYLCASSSTGGAGTEAFFGQGTRLTVV.

The V and J genes are TRBV7-3 and TRBJ1-6; possibly TRBD1 for D (5 bases). The germline V gene has CDR1 SGHTA and CDR2 FQGTGA. The ends were cut back, 2 bases at V and 10 bases at J, with 15 bases in the middle. The CDR3 covers 15 residues. CDR3 residues: CASSLGPAGSSPLHF. The DNA of the CDR3 is TGTGCCAGCAGCTTAGGGCCGGCAGGGTCCTCACCCCTCCACTTT.

This clonotype was seen repeatedly, ten times or more. The chain joins TRBV2 to TRBJ2-2; D ambiguous. Trimming left V 10 bases short and J 1 base short, with 10 bases between. In germline, CDR1 is SNHLY, CDR2 FYNNEI. There are 13 residues in the CDR3. This CDR3 is CATNDQNTGELFF. DNA for the CDR3: TGTGCCACGAACGACCAGAACACCGGGGAGCTGTTTTTT.

The rearrangement uses TRBV7-2 and TRBJ1-2; D possibly corresponds to TRBD1 (5 bases). The CDR3 is made up of 12 amino acids. V lost 4 bases to trimming and J lost 14 bases, with 17 bases between them. Germline V gene sequence: CDR1 SGHTA, CDR2 FQGNSA. CDR3 loop: CASSSNGAAGTF. The CDR3 nucleotides read TGTGCCAGCAGCTCTAACGGGGCTGCGGGTACCTTC.

This clonotype came up a few times. This chain connects TRBV18 to TRBJ1-1; tentative D call: TRBD1 (6 bases). Germline CDR1 is KGHSH and CDR2 is LQKENI. Trimming left V 2 bases short and J 2 bases short, with 12 bases between. This CDR3 is built from 15 residues. CDR3 nucleotides: TGTGCCAGCTCACCAGAGACAGGTCCAAACACTGAAGCTTTCTTT. Residues: CASSPETGPNTEAFF. The whole variable domain, filled in from reference TRBV18 and TRBJ1-1, reads NAGVMQNPRHLVRRRGQEARLRCSPMKGHSHVYWYRQLPEEGLKFMVYLQKENIIDESGMPKERFSAEFPKEGPSILRIQQVVRGDSAAYFCASSPETGPNTEAFFGQGTRLTVV.

The CDR3 protein is CASSSGRFSGNTIYF. For the CDR3, the DNA is TGTGCCAGCAGTTCGGGACGTTTCTCTGGAAACACCATATATTTT. V is TRBV6-6 and J is TRBJ1-3; D might be TRBD1 (5 bases). The ends were cut back, 4 bases at V and 0 bases at J, with 10 bases in the middle. CDR3 length: 15 residues. Germline V gives CDR1 MNHNY, CDR2 SVGAGI (reference sequence).

The chain joins TRBV9 to TRBJ2-3; tentative D call: TRBD2 (5 bases). Germline V lookup: CDR1 SGDLS, CDR2 YYNGEE. This CDR3 has 15 amino acids. The V gene lost 0 bases and the J gene lost 0 bases, with 8 bases spanning the gap. The CDR3 coding sequence is TGTGCCAGCAGCGTAGGTCCGGGGAGCACAGATACGCAGTATTTT. It specifies CASSVGPGSTDTQYF.

This clonotype turned up a few times. The CDR3, as DNA: TGTGCCAGCAGTTCCCCCGCAGAGAACACCGGGGAGCTGTTTTTT. Encoded protein: CASSSPAENTGELFF. The chain recombines TRBV25-1 with TRBJ2-2; unclear D gene. V lost 5 bases to trimming and J lost 1 base, with 11 bases between them. CDR3 length: 15 residues. CDR1 is MGHDK and CDR2 is SYGVNS in the germline V gene.

This clonotype was detected a few times. The gene calls are TRBV20-1 and TRBJ2-7, with no clear D. V was shortened by 0 bases and J by 1 base, with 7 bases between the two germline ends. Germline lookup yields CDR1 DFQATT and CDR2 SNEGSKA (reference sequence). The CDR3 covers 13 residues. CDR3 protein: CSARERFSYEQYV. In nucleotides, the CDR3 is TGCAGTGCTAGAGAAAGGTTTTCCTACGAGCAGTACGTC.

This clonotype was picked up a small number of times. This chain's CDR3 is CASSFGGNIQYF. CDR3 DNA sequence: TGTGCCAGCAGCTTTGGGGGCAACATTCAGTACTTC. The genes are TRBV5-8 and TRBJ2-4, with D perhaps matching TRBD1 (6 bases). Per the germline V gene, CDR1 is SGHTS and CDR2 is YDEGEE. V was pared by 2 bases and J by 7 bases, with 7 bases between. This CDR3 spans 12 amino acids. Together with reference TRBV5-8 and TRBJ2-4, the CDR3 gives the full variable domain: EAGVTQSPTHLIKTRGQQATLRCSPISGHTSVYWYQQALGLGLQFLLWYDEGEERNRGNFPPRFSGRQFPNYSSELNVNALELEDSALYLCASSFGGNIQYFGAGTRLSVL.

There are many counts of this clonotype. The chain has TRBV6-2 or TRBV6-3 and TRBJ2-1, with 9 bases that match TRBD2. The length of the CDR3 is 15 residues. V was pared by 4 bases and J by 0 bases, with 1 base of the junction left unmatched. Looked up from germline, CDR1 is MNHEY and CDR2 is SVGEGT. Written as DNA, the CDR3 is TGTGCCAGCAGTTTGACTAGCGGCTCCTACAATGAGCAGTTCTTC. The encoded protein is CASSLTSGSYNEQFF.

The J gene is TRBJ1-2, the V gene TRBV10-3, with D unclear. CDR3 length: 14 amino acids. Germline V gene sequence: CDR1 ENHRY, CDR2 SYGVKD. V lost 4 bases to trimming and J lost 8 bases, with 17 bases between them. CDR3 sequence: CAISAQRPLWGYTF. CDR3 in DNA: TGTGCCATCAGTGCTCAGCGGCCCCTATGGGGCTACACCTTC.

The rearrangement joins TRBV12-3 or TRBV12-4 to TRBJ1-5; the D is unclear. V was cut by 3 bases and J by 5 bases, with 5 bases left in between. The CDR3 is 12 amino acids. The CDR3 region has the DNA TGTGCCAGCAGTTTTGCCGATCAGCCCCAGCATTTT. Its protein is CASSFADQPQHF.

The chain uses TRBV4-2 and TRBJ2-3; 10 nucleotides align to TRBD2. Trimming cost V 4 bases and J 4 bases; bases outside gene matches: 8. The V gene's germline CDR1 is LGHNA and CDR2 YNFKEQ. CDR3 size: 16 residues. The CDR3 here is CASSRPTAGGSDTQYF. CDR3 bases: TGTGCCAGCAGCCGACCCACAGCGGGGGGGTCAGATACGCAGTATTTT.

This sequence joins TRBV20-1 and TRBJ1-1, with a tentative D call TRBD1 (5 bases). The V end lost 3 bases, the J end lost 5 bases, and 13 bases lay between the germline ends. The length of the CDR3 is 13 residues. Germline V lookup: CDR1 DFQATT, CDR2 SNEGSKA (reference sequence). CDR3 in DNA: TGCAGTGCTAGTATCGGGGGGGAGACTGAAGCTTTCTTT. This translates into CSASIGGETEAFF.

This clonotype was observed at least ten times. V usage is TRBV5-8 and J usage is TRBJ2-7, with 7 bases that match TRBD1. Germline V lookup: CDR1 SGHTS, CDR2 YDEGEE. The CDR3 runs to 14 residues. The trim removed 7 bases at V and 2 bases at J, leaving 9 bases unmatched. CDR3 loop: CASAHPQGTYEQYF. In nucleotides, the CDR3 is TGTGCCAGCGCCCATCCACAGGGGACCTACGAGCAGTACTTC.

This clonotype came up a few times. The chain links TRBV7-9 to TRBJ1-2, with a tentative D call TRBD1 (6 bases). Germline-derived CDR1 and CDR2 are SEHNR and FQNEAQ (reference sequence). The CDR3 is made up of 15 amino acids. The V end lost 5 bases, the J end lost 4 bases, and 17 bases lay between the germline ends. The CDR3 protein is CASSPQRGIGYGYTF. CDR3 DNA sequence: TGTGCCAGCAGCCCGCAAAGGGGGATCGGCTATGGCTACACCTTC.

This clonotype was detected only a few times. V usage is TRBV7-9 and J usage is TRBJ1-3; D is perhaps TRBD1 (6 bases). From germline, CDR1 is SEHNR and CDR2 FQNEAQ (reference sequence). Trimming shortened V by 3 bases and J by 1 base, and 13 bases separated the two germline ends. The CDR3 spans 16 residues. CDR3 in amino acids: CASSFGGTRSGNTIYF. CDR3 DNA sequence: TGTGCCAGCAGCTTTGGCGGGACAAGGTCTGGAAACACCATATATTTT. Based on the CDR3 plus reference TRBV7-9 and TRBJ1-3, the full variable domain is DTGVSQNPRHKITKRGQNVTFRCDPISEHNRLYWYRQTLGQGPEFLTYFQNEAQLEKSRLLSDRFSAERPKGSFSTLEIQRTEQGDSAMYLCASSFGGTRSGNTIYFGEGSWLTVV.